A single sample gave rise to the 21 T cell receptor beta chains below, sequenced in a study of blood T cells in healthy people across ages. A J-beta primer mix and a sample-barcoded 5' primer were used in a second PCR of roughly 7 to 12 cycles. TCRdb re-called the 5' RACE reads with MiXCR, one entry per CDR3 protein. This sample has 700,000 or so distinct CDR3 sequences; 22% occur once, and the top ten carry about 20%. The sample consisted of blood. The receptors were gathered from a man aged 65 to 79 in good health.

The chain uses TRBV7-2 and TRBJ1-5; D is unclear. V was cut by 4 bases and J by 6 bases, with 13 bases left in between. CDR1 and CDR2 from the germline V gene are SGHTA and FQGNSA. The CDR3 runs to 14 residues. In nucleotides, the CDR3 is TGTGCCAGCAGCTCCAGCCTGGGTTTTCAGCCCCAGCATTTT. This translates into CASSSSLGFQPQHF.

The chain recombines TRBV20-1 with TRBJ2-1, with a weak D call TRBD2 (5 bases). The CDR3 totals 13 residues. CDR1 is DFQATT, CDR2 SNEGSKA, per germline (reference sequence). Trimming left V 8 bases short and J 6 bases short, with 17 bases between. This CDR3 is CSPIPTSFNEQFF. The CDR3, as DNA: TGCAGTCCAATCCCAACTAGTTTCAATGAGCAGTTCTTC.

This clonotype was seen a handful of times. The chain is built from TRBV3-1 and TRBJ2-7, with D maybe TRBD2 (5 bases). CDR3 length: 14 amino acids. Trimming took 3 bases from V and 2 from J, leaving 11 bases between them. The germline V gene encodes CDR1 LGHDT and CDR2 YNNKEL (reference sequence). The CDR3 sequence: CASSHGGDAYEQYF. The CDR3, as DNA: TGTGCCAGCAGCCATGGAGGAGACGCCTACGAGCAGTACTTC.

The chain combines TRBV29-1 with TRBJ2-1; TRBD1 matches at 7 bases. Per germline, CDR1 SQVTM and CDR2 ANQGSEA. The CDR3 has 12 amino acids. With V trimmed by 3 bases and J by 9 bases, 5 bases remained unmatched. CDR3 in DNA: TGCAGCGTTGAGGTAGGACAGGTTGAGCAGTTCTTC. Translation: CSVEVGQVEQFF.

The CDR3: CASRASGLETQYF. DNA for the CDR3: TGTGCCAGCAGAGCTAGCGGGTTGGAGACCCAGTACTTC. V gene TRBV7-3 combines with J gene TRBJ2-5; TRBD2 aligns across 8 bases. The CDR3 sequence is 13 residues long. CDR1 is SGHTA, CDR2 FQGTGA, per germline. V lost 6 bases, J lost 5 bases, and 5 bases stayed unmatched.

A few counts support this clonotype. The genes are TRBV21-1 and TRBJ2-3; the table's D call, TRBD1, was not checked against the DNA. TRBV21-1 constitutes a pseudogene. The CDR3 runs 15 residues. Written as DNA, the CDR3 is TGTGCCAGCAGCAACGCGGGGGGAGGCACAGATACGCAGTATTTT. This encodes CASSNAGGGTDTQYF.

The chain joins TRBV11-2 to TRBJ2-6, with D possibly TRBD2 on 6 matching bases. CDR3 length equals 19 residues. The germline V gene has CDR1 SGHAT and CDR2 FQNNGV. Trimming removed 4 bases from V and 0 bases from J, with 19 bases in between. CDR3 sequence reads: CASSSRGGAPNSGANVLTF. CDR3 nucleotide sequence: TGTGCCAGCAGCTCCCGTGGCGGGGCTCCGAACTCTGGGGCCAACGTCCTGACTTTC. Variable domain in full (rest from reference TRBV11-2 and TRBJ2-6): EAGVAQSPRYKIIEKRQSVAFWCNPISGHATLYWYQQILGQGPKLLIQFQNNGVVDDSQLPKDRFSAERLKGVDSTLKIQPAKLEDSAVYLCASSSRGGAPNSGANVLTFGAGSRLTVL.

This clonotype occurred many times. The rearrangement links TRBV7-2 to TRBJ1-4; 8 bases match TRBD1. There are 15 residues in the CDR3. V trimming: 5 bases; J trimming: 2 bases; junction bases outside the gene matches: 4. The V gene's germline CDR1 is SGHTA and CDR2 FQGNSA. CDR3 coding DNA: TGTGCCAGCAGCGTCAGACAGGGGACTAATGAAAAACTGTTTTTT. Its translation: CASSVRQGTNEKLFF. The full variable domain, completed using reference TRBV7-2 and TRBJ1-4, is GAGVSQSPSNKVTEKGKDVELRCDPISGHTALYWYRQSLGQGLEFLIYFQGNSAPDKSGLPSDRFSAERTGGSVSTLTIQRTQQEDSAVYLCASSVRQGTNEKLFFGSGTQLSVL.

The chain recombines TRBV7-9 with TRBJ2-1; TRBD2 might be the D (5 bases). The CDR3 spans 14 residues. V was pared by 7 bases and J by 6 bases, with 16 bases between. The germline gives CDR1 SEHNR, CDR2 FQNEAQ (reference sequence). CDR3 in amino acids: CASNNLGGANEQFF. DNA for the CDR3: TGTGCCAGCAACAACCTCGGAGGTGCCAATGAGCAGTTCTTC. The full variable domain, rest sourced from reference TRBV7-9 and TRBJ2-1, is DTGVSQNPRHKITKRGQNVTFRCDPISEHNRLYWYRQTLGQGPEFLTYFQNEAQLEKSRLLSDRFSAERPKGSFSTLEIQRTEQGDSAMYLCASNNLGGANEQFFGPGTRLTVL.

CDR3 protein: CAISEPYGQGMNTEAFF. The CDR3 region has the DNA TGTGCCATCAGTGAGCCTTACGGACAGGGTATGAACACTGAAGCTTTCTTT. This chain connects TRBV10-3 to TRBJ1-1, with TRBD1 identical over 8 bases. V was clipped by 2 bases and J by 0 bases; unmatched bases: 8. This CDR3 is built from 17 residues. Germline CDR1 ENHRY, CDR2 SYGVKD.

In its sample, this clonotype was seen a few times. The V call is TRBV11-3, the J call TRBJ1-1; TRBD1 aligns across 9 bases. CDR3 length: 17 amino acids. Trimming at V came to 3 bases and at J to 0 bases, leaving 8 bases not matched to a gene. The germline V gene encodes CDR1 SGHNT and CDR2 YENEEA. CDR3 DNA: TGTGCCAGCAGCTTGGAGAGGACAGGGGCGATGAACACTGAAGCTTTCTTT. Translated, it gives CASSLERTGAMNTEAFF.

This clonotype has more than one count but fewer than ten. The chain combines TRBV29-1 with TRBJ2-5; no firm D call. The ends were cut back, 4 bases at V and 3 bases at J, with 9 bases in the middle. Germline V lookup: CDR1 SQVTM, CDR2 ANQGSEA. There are 12 residues in the CDR3. In DNA form, the CDR3 reads TGCAGCGTTGTAGGCGTAGAAGAGACCCAGTACTTC. This sequence encodes CSVVGVEETQYF.

This clonotype was observed at least ten times. This chain uses TRBV3-1 with TRBJ2-5; TRBD2 matches at 7 bases. V shed 5 bases and J 2 bases; nucleotides not matched to a gene: 5. Germline values: CDR1 LGHDT, CDR2 YNNKEL (reference sequence). CDR3 length: 14 residues. CDR3 in amino acids: CASSKRTRQETQYF. CDR3 sequence (DNA): TGTGCCAGCAGCAAAAGGACTAGACAAGAGACCCAGTACTTC.

This clonotype was counted between two and nine times. It is likely a read error, because the conserved phenylalanine at the end of the CDR3 is missing. This rearrangement joins TRBV20-1 to TRBJ1-1; 7 nucleotides agree with TRBD1. Germline CDR1 and CDR2: DFQATT and SNEGSKA (reference sequence). Trimming at V came to 0 bases and at J to 5 bases, leaving 12 bases not matched to a gene. The CDR3 is 16 residues long. The CDR3 loop reads CSARDREERGRTEAFS. The CDR3 nucleotides read TGCAGTGCTAGAGATAGGGAAGAGAGGGGGCGGACTGAAGCTTTCTCT.

The chain recombines TRBV20-1 with TRBJ2-2; TRBD1 aligns across 10 bases. From germline, CDR1 is DFQATT and CDR2 SNEGSKA (reference sequence). The length of the CDR3 is 16 residues. J lost 7 bases, V lost 1 base, and 9 bases had no gene match. The CDR3 loop is CSARAGTGVTGGELFF. In DNA form, the CDR3 reads TGCAGTGCTAGAGCTGGGACAGGGGTCACCGGCGGGGAGCTGTTTTTT.

This clonotype has only a few counts. The J gene is TRBJ2-7, the V gene TRBV15; D not certain. There are 15 residues in the CDR3. V dropped 0 bases and J dropped 2 bases, with 11 bases sitting between them. Germline V CDR1 and CDR2: LNHNV, YYDKDF (reference sequence). As DNA, the CDR3 is TGTGCCACCAGCAGAGATCGTGGACCAGCCTACGAGCAGTACGTC. It is translated as CATSRDRGPAYEQYV.

The V and J genes are TRBV29-1 and TRBJ2-5; 7 nucleotides align to TRBD2. Unmatched junction bases numbered 12, after V lost 4 bases and J lost 4 bases. The CDR3 is made up of 15 amino acids. Germline V gene data show CDR1 as SQVTM and CDR2 as ANQGSEA. This CDR3 reads CSVAPSGAPGETQYF. The CDR3 nucleotides are TGCAGCGTTGCACCGAGCGGGGCCCCGGGAGAGACCCAGTACTTC.

This clonotype has more than one count but fewer than ten. The chain uses TRBV3-1 and TRBJ2-5, with D unresolved. From germline, CDR1 is LGHDT and CDR2 YNNKEL (reference sequence). The CDR3 sequence is 13 residues long. The ends were cut back, 4 bases at V and 4 bases at J, with 10 bases in the middle. This CDR3 is CASSPNPPETQYF. The CDR3 region has the DNA TGTGCCAGCAGCCCCAACCCCCCAGAGACCCAGTACTTC.

This clonotype was counted between two and nine times. V and J are TRBV27 and TRBJ2-4, with D possibly called TRBD1 or TRBD2 (5 bases each). CDR3 size: 17 residues. Germline values: CDR1 MNHEY, CDR2 SMNVEV (reference sequence). Trimming removed 1 base at V and 0 bases at J, with 13 bases between. The DNA for the CDR3 is TGTGCCAGCAGTTTATTAGGGACGGCCCTAGCCAAAAACATTCAGTACTTC. Its translation is CASSLLGTALAKNIQYF.

A note on this clonotype: A read error is possible here, since a much larger clone lies one base away. The rearrangement links TRBV18 to TRBJ2-1; D unresolved. CDR1 and CDR2 (germline): KGHSH, LQKENI. The CDR3 runs 14 residues. In DNA, the CDR3 is TGTGCCAGCCCACCAGATGGGCATCGTAATGAGCAGTTCTTC. Its translation is CASPPDGHRNEQFF.

The sample holds a few counts of this clonotype. The J gene is TRBJ1-4, the V gene TRBV11-2, with 7 positions matching TRBD1. Germline lookup yields CDR1 SGHAT and CDR2 FQNNGV. V trimming: 5 bases; J trimming: 3 bases; junction bases outside the gene matches: 3. The CDR3 length is 14 residues. The DNA for the CDR3 is TGTGCCAGCAGCCGACAGGGCTCTAATGAAAAACTGTTTTTT. Translated, it gives CASSRQGSNEKLFF. The whole variable domain, filled in from reference TRBV11-2 and TRBJ1-4, reads EAGVAQSPRYKIIEKRQSVAFWCNPISGHATLYWYQQILGQGPKLLIQFQNNGVVDDSQLPKDRFSAERLKGVDSTLKIQPAKLEDSAVYLCASSRQGSNEKLFFGSGTQLSVL.